What follows is one T cell receptor (beta chain) and its context. Looked up from germline, CDR1 is SGHTA and CDR2 is FQGNSA. Trimming left V 5 bases short and J 5 bases short, with 10 bases between. This CDR3 region has 14 residues. The table came from immunoSEQ multiplex PCR; TCRdb's copy has only in-frame clones and leaves some out. The sample lists around 110,000 clones, 90% occurring once. The sample comes from a study of OX40 agonist ivuxolimab in advanced cancers. It was autoimmune disease history or systemic immunosuppression that excluded patients. The chain joins TRBV7-2 to TRBJ1-6; D unclear. Here the sequenced sample was CD4+ or CD8+ T cells sorted from blood, taken in a trial of the OX40 agonist ivuxolimab. The sequence came from an adult with an advanced solid tumor such as melanoma, head and neck, liver or kidney cancer. The DNA of the CDR3 is TGTGCCAGCAGCCCGCGGACTCATAATTCACCCCTCCACTTT. Translating gives CASSPRTHNSPLHF.